This T cell receptor beta chain was identified in a study of OX40 agonist ivuxolimab in advanced cancers. On the study more broadly: Patients took ivuxolimab, an agonistic anti-OX40 (CD134) antibody.

Sequencing was performed with immunoSEQ multiplex PCR; in TCRdb, only in-frame clones are kept and a portion is missing. The sample has fewer than 55,000 clones; around nine tenths are singletons. The CDR3 has 15 amino acids. In germline, CDR1 is LGHNT, CDR2 FRNRAP. The ends were cut back, 0 bases at V and 4 bases at J, with 12 bases in the middle. The source material was CD4+ or CD8+ T cells sorted from blood, sampled in a trial of the OX40 agonist ivuxolimab. The V and J genes are TRBV12-5 and TRBJ1-1; tentative D call: TRBD1 (5 bases). The TCR was taken from an adult with an advanced solid tumor such as melanoma, head and neck, liver or kidney cancer. The CDR3 DNA reads TGTGCTAGTGGTTTGGTACTCCGGGGGTTCACTGAAGCTTTCTTT. This sequence encodes CASGLVLRGFTEAFF.